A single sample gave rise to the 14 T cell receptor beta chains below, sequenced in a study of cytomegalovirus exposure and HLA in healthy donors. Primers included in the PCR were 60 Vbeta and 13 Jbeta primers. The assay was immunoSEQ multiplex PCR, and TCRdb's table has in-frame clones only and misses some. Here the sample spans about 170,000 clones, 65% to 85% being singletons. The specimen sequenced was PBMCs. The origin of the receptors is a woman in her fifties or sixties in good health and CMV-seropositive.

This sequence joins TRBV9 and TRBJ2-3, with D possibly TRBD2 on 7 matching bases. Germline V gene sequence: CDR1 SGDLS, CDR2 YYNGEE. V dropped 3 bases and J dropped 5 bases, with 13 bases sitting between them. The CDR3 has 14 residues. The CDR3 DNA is TGTGCCAGCAGCGAGGGGAGGGGGGAAGATACGCAGTATTTT. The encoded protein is CASSEGRGEDTQYF.

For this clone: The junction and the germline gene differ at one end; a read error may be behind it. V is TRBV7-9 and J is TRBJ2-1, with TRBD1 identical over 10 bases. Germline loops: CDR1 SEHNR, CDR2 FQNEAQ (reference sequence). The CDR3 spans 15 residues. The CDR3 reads CSSSLPGTGEYEQFF. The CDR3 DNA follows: TGTTCCAGCAGCTTGCCCGGGACAGGGGAATATGAGCAGTTCTTC.

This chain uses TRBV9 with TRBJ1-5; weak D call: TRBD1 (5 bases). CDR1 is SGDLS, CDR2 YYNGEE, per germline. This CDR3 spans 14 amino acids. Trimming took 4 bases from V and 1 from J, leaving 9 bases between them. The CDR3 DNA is TGTGCCAGCAGCCCGGGACTGAGCAATCAGCCCCAGCATTTT. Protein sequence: CASSPGLSNQPQHF.

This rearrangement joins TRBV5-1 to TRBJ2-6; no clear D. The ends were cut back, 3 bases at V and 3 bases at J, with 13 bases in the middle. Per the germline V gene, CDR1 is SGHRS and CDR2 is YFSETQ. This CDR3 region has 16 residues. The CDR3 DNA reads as TGCGCCAGCAGCTCCCTTTACTCGAGTGGGGCCAACGTCCTGACTTTC. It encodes CASSSLYSSGANVLTF.

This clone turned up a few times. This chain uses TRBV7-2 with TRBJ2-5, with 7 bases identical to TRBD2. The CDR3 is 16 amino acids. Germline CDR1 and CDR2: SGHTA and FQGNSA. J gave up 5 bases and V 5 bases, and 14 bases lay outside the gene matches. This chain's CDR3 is CASSRSGGTSTETQYF. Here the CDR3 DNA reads TGTGCCAGCAGCCGATCGGGGGGAACTAGTACGGAGACCCAGTACTTC.

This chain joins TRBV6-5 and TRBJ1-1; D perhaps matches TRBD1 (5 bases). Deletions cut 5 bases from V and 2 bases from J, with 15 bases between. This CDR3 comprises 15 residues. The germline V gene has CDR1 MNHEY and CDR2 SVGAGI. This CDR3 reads CASSPTWGRNTEAFF. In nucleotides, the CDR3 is TGTGCCAGCAGTCCTACCTGGGGCCGAAACACTGAAGCTTTCTTT.

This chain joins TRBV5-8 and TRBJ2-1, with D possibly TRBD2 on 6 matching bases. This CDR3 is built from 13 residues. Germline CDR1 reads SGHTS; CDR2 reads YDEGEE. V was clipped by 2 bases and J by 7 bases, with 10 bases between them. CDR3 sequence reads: CASSLEGRNEQFF. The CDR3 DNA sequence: TGTGCCAGCAGCTTAGAAGGGAGGAATGAGCAGTTCTTC.

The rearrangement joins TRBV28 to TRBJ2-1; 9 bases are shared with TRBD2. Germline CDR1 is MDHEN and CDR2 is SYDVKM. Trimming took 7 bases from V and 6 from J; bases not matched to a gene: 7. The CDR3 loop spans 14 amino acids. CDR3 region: CASISGLAFNEQFF. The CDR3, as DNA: TGTGCCAGCATCTCGGGACTAGCTTTCAATGAGCAGTTCTTC.

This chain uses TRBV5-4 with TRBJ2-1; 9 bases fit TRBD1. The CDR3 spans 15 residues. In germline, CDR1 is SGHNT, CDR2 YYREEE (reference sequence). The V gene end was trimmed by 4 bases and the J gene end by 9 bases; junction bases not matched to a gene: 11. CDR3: CASSLPFDRGSEQFF. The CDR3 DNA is TGTGCCAGCAGCCTCCCCTTCGACAGGGGGAGTGAGCAGTTCTTC.

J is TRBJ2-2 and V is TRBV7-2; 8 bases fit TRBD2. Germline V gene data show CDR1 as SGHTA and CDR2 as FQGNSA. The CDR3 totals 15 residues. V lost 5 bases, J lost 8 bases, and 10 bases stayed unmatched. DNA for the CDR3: TGTGCCAGCAGCACCATAGCGGGGTCTTCTGGGGAGCTGTTTTTT. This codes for CASSTIAGSSGELFF.

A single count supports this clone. This chain's CDR3 is CASSWDSIDGYTF. The DNA of the CDR3 is TGTGCCAGCAGCTGGGACAGTATTGATGGCTACACCTTC. The chain links TRBV5-4 to TRBJ1-2, with 7 bases lining up with TRBD1. This CDR3 region has 13 residues. Losses at the gene ends were 3 bases for V and 6 bases for J; bases not matched to a gene: 5. Per germline, CDR1 SGHNT and CDR2 YYREEE (reference sequence).

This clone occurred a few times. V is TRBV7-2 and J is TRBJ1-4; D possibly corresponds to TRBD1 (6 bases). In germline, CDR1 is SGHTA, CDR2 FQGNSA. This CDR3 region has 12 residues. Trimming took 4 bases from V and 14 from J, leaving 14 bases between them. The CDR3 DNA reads TGTGCCAGCAGCTGGGACACCAGTTCGCTGTTTTTT. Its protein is CASSWDTSSLFF.

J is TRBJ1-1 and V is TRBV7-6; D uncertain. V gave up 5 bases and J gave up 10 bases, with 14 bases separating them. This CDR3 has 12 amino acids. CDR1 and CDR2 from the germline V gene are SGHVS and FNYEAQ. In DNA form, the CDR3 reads TGTGCCAGCAGCCCCGCGGTGTCGGGAGCTTTCTTT. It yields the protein CASSPAVSGAFF.

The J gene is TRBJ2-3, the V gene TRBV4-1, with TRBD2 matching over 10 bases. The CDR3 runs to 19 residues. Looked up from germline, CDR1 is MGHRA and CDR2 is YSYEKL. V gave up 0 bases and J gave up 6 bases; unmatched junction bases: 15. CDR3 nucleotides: TGCGCCAGCAGCCAAGATAGGTCACTAGCGGGGCCCCAGCGGGATACGCAGTATTTT. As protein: CASSQDRSLAGPQRDTQYF.